The 4 T cell receptor beta chains given below trace back to one sample, sequenced in a study of T-cell memory formation after mild COVID-19. TCRdb fed the 5' RACE reads into MiXCR, producing one record per CDR3 protein. The repertoire consists of more than 200,000 distinct CDR3 sequences, with roughly 15% occurring once and the leading ten covering 3.5%. The sequenced sample consisted of PBMCs or a T cell subset sorted from them (not recorded which). Receptors originate from a young man who had mild COVID-19 (a few samples of this study predate the infection). Cell type and time point are not known.

This clonotype was seen a few times. V and J are TRBV11-2 and TRBJ2-7; D ambiguous. V was pared by 5 bases and J by 3 bases, with 14 bases between. This CDR3 comprises 14 residues. Germline V gene data show CDR1 as SGHAT and CDR2 as FQNNGV. CDR3 in amino acids: CASSIGPDRYEQYF. The CDR3 DNA reads as TGTGCCAGCAGCATCGGGCCGGACCGCTACGAGCAGTACTTC. The variable domain in full, with the rest retrieved from reference TRBV11-2 and TRBJ2-7, is EAGVAQSPRYKIIEKRQSVAFWCNPISGHATLYWYQQILGQGPKLLIQFQNNGVVDDSQLPKDRFSAERLKGVDSTLKIQPAKLEDSAVYLCASSIGPDRYEQYFGPGTRLTVT.

The gene calls are TRBV7-9 and TRBJ2-7, with D possibly matching TRBD1 (6 bases). The germline CDR1 and CDR2 sequences are SEHNR and FQNEAQ (reference sequence). This CDR3 has 12 amino acids. V was shortened by 5 bases and J by 4 bases, with 9 bases between the two germline ends. CDR3 sequence reads: CASSRTGYEQYF. In nucleotides, the CDR3 is TGTGCCAGCAGCCGAACAGGGTACGAGCAGTACTTC.

V and J are TRBV6-1 and TRBJ2-1; D call uncertain. Germline V CDR1 and CDR2: MNHNS, SASEGT. Trimming cost V 7 bases and J 2 bases, with 12 bases left between them. The CDR3 contains 14 residues. The CDR3 DNA reads TGTGCCAGCATCCTAGAGGCGGCCTACAATGAGCAGTTCTTC. Translated: CASILEAAYNEQFF.

In its sample, this clonotype was seen a few times. The V call is TRBV20-1, the J call TRBJ1-1; TRBD1 agrees at 9 bases. CDR1 is DFQATT and CDR2 is SNEGSKA in the germline V gene (reference sequence). The ends lost 7 bases at V and 0 bases at J; junction bases unmatched: 15. The CDR3 is 17 amino acids. Here the CDR3 reads CSVGATGGAGMNTEAFF. As DNA, the CDR3 is TGCAGTGTTGGGGCAACAGGGGGCGCGGGGATGAACACTGAAGCTTTCTTT.